This entry features one T cell receptor (beta chain) sequence. Its specificity is unknown. The sample comes from a study of shared clonotypes between healthy human individuals. This CDR3 is 12 amino acids long. Trimming removed 6 bases from V and 8 bases from J, with 10 bases in between. Germline V CDR1 and CDR2: MDHEN, SYDVKM. General study findings and limits: Generation probabilities of non-shared clonotypes were lower (relative to those shared by all four donors).

Measured with immunoSEQ multiplex PCR; TCRdb has only the in-frame clones, and not every one. Of some 2,100,000 clones detected, approximately 96% appear once; the ten largest clones hold 0.1% to 0.15%. Sequencing was done on a sample of naive CD4+ T cells sorted from blood. The subset was: CD45RA+ positively selected. The sequence was obtained from a man aged 18 to 29 in good health. The V and J genes are TRBV28 and TRBJ1-4; D is ambiguous. This chain's CDR3 is CASRRPREKLFF. CDR3 bases: TGTGCCAGCAGACGGCCTCGGGAAAAACTGTTTTTT.